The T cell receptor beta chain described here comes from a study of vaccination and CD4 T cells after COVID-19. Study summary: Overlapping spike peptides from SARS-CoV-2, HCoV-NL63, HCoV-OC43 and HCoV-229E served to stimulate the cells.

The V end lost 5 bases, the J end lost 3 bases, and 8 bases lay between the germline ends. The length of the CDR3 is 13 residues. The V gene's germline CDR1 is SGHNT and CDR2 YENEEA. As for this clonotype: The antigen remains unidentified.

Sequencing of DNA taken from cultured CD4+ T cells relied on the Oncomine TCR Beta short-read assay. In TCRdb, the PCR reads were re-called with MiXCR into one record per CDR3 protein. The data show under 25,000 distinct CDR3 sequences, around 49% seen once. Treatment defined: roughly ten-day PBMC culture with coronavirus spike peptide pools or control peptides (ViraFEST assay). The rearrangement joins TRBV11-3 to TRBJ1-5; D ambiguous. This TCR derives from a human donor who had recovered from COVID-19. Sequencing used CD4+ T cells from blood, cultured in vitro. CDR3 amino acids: CASSIGSNQPQHF. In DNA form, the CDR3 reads TGTGCCAGCAGCATCGGTTCCAATCAGCCCCAGCATTTT.